Sequencing of this T cell receptor (beta chain) was carried out in a study of blood T cell repertoires in COVID-19. The overall study: Acute and convalescent COVID-19 samples came from the United States, Italy and Spain. Sources were T cells, B-cell-depleted T cells, or PBMCs; the material itself was cDNA or gDNA.

In the authors' methods: Amplification with reference gene primers provided the estimates of nucleated cell counts. Only in-frame clones appear in the TCRdb table, and some are missing; sequencing was by immunoSEQ multiplex PCR. The V and J calls and the clone size are those of that table, but D and trimming were determined from the DNA. The sample carries about 180,000 clones, roughly 83% recorded once. Germline CDR1 reads LGHNA; CDR2 reads YNFKEQ. There are 18 residues in the CDR3. The V end was cut by 4 bases, the J end by 6 bases, with 24 bases between. The sequenced sample was peripheral blood. The chain carries TRBV4-2 and TRBJ2-2; D possibly corresponds to TRBD2 (6 bases). This TCR was sampled from a human donor in a cohort sampled during active COVID-19. The CDR3 DNA is TGTGCCAGCAGCCCCGCCGGGACTCCCTCGCCGGGTGCCGGGGAGCTGTTTTTT. Protein: CASSPAGTPSPGAGELFF.